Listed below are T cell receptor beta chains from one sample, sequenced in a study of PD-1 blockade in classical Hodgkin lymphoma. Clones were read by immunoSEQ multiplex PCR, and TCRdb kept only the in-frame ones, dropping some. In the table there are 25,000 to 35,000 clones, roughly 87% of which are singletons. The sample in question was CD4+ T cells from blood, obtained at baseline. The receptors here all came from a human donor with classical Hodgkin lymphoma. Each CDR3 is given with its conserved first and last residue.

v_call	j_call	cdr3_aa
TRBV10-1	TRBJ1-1	CASSDPGQGEAFF
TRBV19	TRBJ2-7	CASSDRRSYEQYF
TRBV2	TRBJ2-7	CASQVGGGTYEQYF
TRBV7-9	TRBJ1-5	CASSSYREDQPQHF
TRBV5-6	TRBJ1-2	CASSSTPGGGGYGYTF
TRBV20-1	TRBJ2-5	CSAYVGETQYF
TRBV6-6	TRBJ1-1	CASSSLGQGTTEAFF
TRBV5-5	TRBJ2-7	CASSLVAGETYEQYF
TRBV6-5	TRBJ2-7	CASSSGGGGSYEQYF
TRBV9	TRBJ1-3	CASSVAWDRPHFSGNTIYF
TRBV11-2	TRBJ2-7	CASSPRLAYEQYF
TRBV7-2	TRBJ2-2	CASSPIFFSDTGELFF
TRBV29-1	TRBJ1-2	CSAQGPGYTF
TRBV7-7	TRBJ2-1	CASSLSSQGRLFF
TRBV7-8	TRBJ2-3	CASSGKRSTATDTQYF
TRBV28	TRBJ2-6	CASSLAGAVISGANVLTF
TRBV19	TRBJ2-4	CASSIGGGAKNIQYF
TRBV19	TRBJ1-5	CASSISRRQPQHF
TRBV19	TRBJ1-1	CASTPRGRTEAFF
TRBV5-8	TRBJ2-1	CASSLAGISYNEQFF
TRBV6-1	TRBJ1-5	CASSEDLGDQPQHF
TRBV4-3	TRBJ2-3	CASSQGARASTDTQYF
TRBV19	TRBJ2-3	CASTYRGQVTDTQYF
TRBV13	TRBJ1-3	CASGVHGGNTIYF
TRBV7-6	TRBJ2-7	CASSSARSSYEQYF
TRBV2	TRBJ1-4	CASKRGREREKLFF
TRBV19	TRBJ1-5	CASSIPQTGGWQPQHF
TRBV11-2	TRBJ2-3	CASSLGAGGITDTQYF
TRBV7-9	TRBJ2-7	CASSTTGTTSYEQYF
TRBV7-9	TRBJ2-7	CASSQYQPGQGGEQYF
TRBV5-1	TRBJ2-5	CASSLSGSGSLQETQYF
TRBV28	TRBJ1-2	CASSSMAGRDYGYTF
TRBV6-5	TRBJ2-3	CASRRLATSTDTQYF
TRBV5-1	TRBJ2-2	CASSLVVSGTGELFF
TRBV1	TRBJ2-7	CTSSRESDRDSYEQYF
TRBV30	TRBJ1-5	CAWSVTGRDSNQPQHF
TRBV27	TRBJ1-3	CASSSVSSGNTIYF
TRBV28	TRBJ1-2	CASSLWSSTGDYGYTF
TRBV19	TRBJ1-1	CASSSTLTGRGRHSEAFF
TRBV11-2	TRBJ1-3	CASSLAGAGGNTIYF
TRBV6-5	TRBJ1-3	CASRDATGFGDTIYF